The entry below describes one T cell receptor beta chain. The antigen is unknown. The source of the sample is a study of persistence of HIV-infected CD4 T cells. Whole-study findings and limits: TCRbeta richness was lower in CMV- and Gag-responding cells than in anti-CD3/anti-CD28-responding cells.

The stimulus was an HIV-1 Gag 15-mer peptide pool, 1 ug/peptide/mL. Memory cells lacking CD40L and CD69 with high CD45RO were sorted. CD8-depleted PBMCs were stimulated approximately 20 hours with anti-CD28/CD49d costimulation, CD40-blocking antibody and enfuvirtide. Trimming took 2 bases from V and 6 from J; bases not matched to a gene: 11. The V gene's germline CDR1 is SGDLS and CDR2 YYNGEE. This CDR3 comprises 17 residues. The immunoSEQ assay was version 4, run in survey mode. Method: immunoSEQ multiplex PCR; TCRdb's copy keeps in-frame clones and lacks some. The profile shows about 40,000 clones, 78% of them singletons.

This chain uses TRBV9 with TRBJ1-2, with TRBD1 matching over 12 bases. The source is an adult man with HIV who was CMV-seropositive. Sequences were derived from CD4+ T cells sorted from PBMCs after approximately 19-hour stimulation, sampled from a patient who received antiretroviral therapy. Written as DNA, the CDR3 is TGTGCCAGCAGCGTCGCCGGGACAGGGGGCTTACGGGATGGCTACACCTTC. Translation gives CASSVAGTGGLRDGYTF.